This T cell receptor beta chain stems from a study of CD8+ T cells in alopecia areata. Study findings and constraints: Scalp clonality dropped significantly under tofacitinib, as did expanded CD8+ top-100 clones.

A remark on this clone: Its matching antigen is unknown.

Sequencing relied on a cDNA template that was reverse transcribed from extracted RNA. Some clones are missing from TCRdb's copy, which holds only in-frame ones; the method was immunoSEQ multiplex PCR. The sample has about 210,000 clones; 66% are singletons. V shed 8 bases and J 6 bases; nucleotides not matched to a gene: 28. CDR3 length: 19 amino acids. The germline V gene encodes CDR1 SQVTM and CDR2 ANQGSEA. Treatment: oral pan-JAK inhibitor, 5-10 mg twice daily. This receptor was taken from a human donor with alopecia areata. Specimen: CD4+ T cells sorted from blood, collected around week 44, from a patient treated with tofacitinib. The rearrangement links TRBV29-1 to TRBJ2-7; TRBD1 matches 10 bases. CDR3 DNA: TGCAGCCTCCGGCGGAGGGGGGACAGGGGATTCTCAACCCCCTCCGAGCAGTACTTC. It specifies CSLRRRGDRGFSTPSEQYF.